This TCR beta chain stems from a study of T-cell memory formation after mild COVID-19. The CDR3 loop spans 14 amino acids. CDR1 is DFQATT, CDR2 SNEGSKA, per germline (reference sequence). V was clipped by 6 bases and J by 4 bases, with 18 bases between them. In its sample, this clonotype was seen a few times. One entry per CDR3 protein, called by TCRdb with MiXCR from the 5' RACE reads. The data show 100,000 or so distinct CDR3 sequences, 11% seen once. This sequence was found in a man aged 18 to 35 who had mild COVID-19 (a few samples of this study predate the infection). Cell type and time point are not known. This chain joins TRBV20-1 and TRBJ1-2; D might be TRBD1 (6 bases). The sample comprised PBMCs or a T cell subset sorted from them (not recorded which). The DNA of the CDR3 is TGCAGTGCCCTCGACCCGACAGGTCTCTATGGCTACACCTTC. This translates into CSALDPTGLYGYTF.